One T cell receptor (beta chain) is described in this entry. Germline V CDR1 and CDR2: SGHRS, YFSETQ. V was cut by 4 bases and J by 5 bases, with 16 bases left in between. The CDR3 has 14 residues. The data were taken from a study of Ad26.COV2.S vaccination and SARS-CoV-2 variants. Specified treatment: roughly 19 received Ad26.COV2.S at low or high dose, single or two shots; 5 received placebo; per-sample allocation not given. Vaccine and placebo recipients were sampled on day 63 after the first injection. Ad26.COV2.S expressed prefusion-stabilized spike from the original Wuhan strain. Libraries were prepared by immunoSEQ multiplex PCR; TCRdb keeps only in-frame clonotypes and omits some of them. The sample lists roughly 400,000 clones; around 92% were seen once.

This TCR derives from a person between 18 and 65 years old who received the Ad26.COV2.S COVID-19 vaccine or a placebo. The sequencing here drew on peripheral blood, taken in a trial of Ad26.COV2.S vaccine versus placebo. V gene TRBV5-1 combines with J gene TRBJ2-7, with D possibly TRBD1 on 5 matching bases. CDR3 in DNA: TGCGCCAGCAGCGGCAGACAGTCACCCGACGAGCAGTACTTC. It specifies CASSGRQSPDEQYF.